The entry below gives a single T cell receptor beta chain sequence along with its context. Its antigen is not known. These data are taken from a study of shared clonotypes between healthy human individuals. Whole-study results and caveats: Rarefaction gave evidence that sorted-subset sequencing remained incomplete despite large depth. Memory subsets generally showed lower estimated richness than naive subsets.

The V end lost 5 bases, the J end lost 7 bases, and 16 bases lay between the germline ends. This CDR3 region has 14 residues. Germline loops: CDR1 LNHNV, CDR2 YYDKDF (reference sequence). The assay was immunoSEQ multiplex PCR, and TCRdb's table has in-frame clones only and misses some. The data hold a few million clones, with about 92% observed a single time. Sequencing used naive CD4+ T cells sorted from blood. The subset denotes: CD45RA+ positively selected. The chain is built from TRBV15 and TRBJ2-3; D is ambiguous. This receptor was obtained from a man younger than 35 in good health. The CDR3 protein is CATSYPGSAYTQYF. The CDR3 DNA follows: TGTGCCACCAGCTACCCGGGTTCGGCGTATACGCAGTATTTT.